This T cell receptor beta chain was identified in a study of radiotherapy plus CTLA-4 blockade in lung cancer. CDR1 is MNHEY and CDR2 is SMNVEV in the germline V gene (reference sequence). This CDR3 spans 18 amino acids. The junction had 12 bases not matched to a gene; V was cut back by 6 bases and J by 2 bases. Measured with immunoSEQ multiplex PCR; TCRdb has only the in-frame clones, and not every one. The sample lists roughly 69,000 clones; about 72% were seen once. The sample here was peripheral blood, taken from a patient treated with radiotherapy plus ipilimumab. The sequence was obtained from a human donor with non-small cell lung cancer whose response to radiotherapy plus ipilimumab could not be evaluated. Some clones in this sample may be carry-over from other donors' samples. This chain connects TRBV27 to TRBJ2-3, with 12 bases aligning to TRBD2. The CDR3 coding sequence is TGTGCCAGCAGCCCCGTGCTTTCTAGCGGGGGGGACACAGATACGCAGTATTTT. Translated: CASSPVLSSGGDTDTQYF.